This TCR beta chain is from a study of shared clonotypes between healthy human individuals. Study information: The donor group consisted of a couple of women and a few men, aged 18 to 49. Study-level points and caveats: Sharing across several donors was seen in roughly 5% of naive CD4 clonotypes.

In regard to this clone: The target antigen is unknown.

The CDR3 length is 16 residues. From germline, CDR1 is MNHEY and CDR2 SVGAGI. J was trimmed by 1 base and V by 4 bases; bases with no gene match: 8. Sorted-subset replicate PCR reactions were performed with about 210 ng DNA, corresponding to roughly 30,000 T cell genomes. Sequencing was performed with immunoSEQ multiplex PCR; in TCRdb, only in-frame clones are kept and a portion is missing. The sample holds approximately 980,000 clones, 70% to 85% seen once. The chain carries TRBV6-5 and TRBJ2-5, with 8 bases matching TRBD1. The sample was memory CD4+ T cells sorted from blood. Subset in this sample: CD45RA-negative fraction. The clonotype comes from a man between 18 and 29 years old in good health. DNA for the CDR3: TGTGCCAGCAGTTGGGGCCGGGACAGGACCCAAGAGACCCAGTACTTC. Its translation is CASSWGRDRTQETQYF.